These 7 T cell receptor beta chains were all obtained from the same sample, sequenced in a study of sequential checkpoint blockade in melanoma. Treatment here: randomized to nivolumab then ipilimumab (arm A) or the reverse (arm B). Using immunoSEQ multiplex PCR, the repertoire was profiled, and TCRdb retains in-frame clones only, with some absent. The sample contains some 35,000 clones, about 88% of which appear only once. The material sequenced was CD8+ T cells sorted from blood (inferred from file names), taken from a patient given nivolumab and ipilimumab in sequence. These receptor sequences come from a human donor with melanoma.

The chain carries TRBV11-2 and TRBJ1-2, with D hard to call. The CDR3 consists of 14 residues. V lost 2 bases and J 5 bases, leaving 12 bases between the germline ends. Looked up from germline, CDR1 is SGHAT and CDR2 is FQNNGV. CDR3 in amino acids: CASSLSPSTYGYTF. CDR3 bases: TGTGCCAGCAGCTTATCCCCGTCAACTTATGGCTACACCTTC.

The gene calls are TRBV7-8 and TRBJ2-1; tentatively, D is TRBD2 (6 bases). The CDR3 consists of 14 residues. Germline assignment: CDR1 SGHVS and CDR2 FQNEAQ. V was clipped by 3 bases and J by 0 bases, with 6 bases between them. The chain's CDR3 is CASSLGGSYNEQFF. The CDR3 coding sequence is TGTGCCAGCAGCTTGGGGGGCTCCTACAATGAGCAGTTCTTC.

The gene calls are TRBV13 and TRBJ2-2; tentative D call: TRBD1 (5 bases). Germline V gene lookup returns CDR1 PRHDT and CDR2 FYEKMQ (reference sequence). CDR3 length: 12 amino acids. The V end was cut by 6 bases, the J end by 6 bases, with 8 bases between. The CDR3 DNA follows: TGTGCCAGCAGTGAAGGGGCCGGGGAGCTGTTTTTT. Its translation is CASSEGAGELFF.

As concerns this clone: Compared with germline, one end of the junction differs, possibly owing to a read error. The V gene is TRBV7-7, the J gene TRBJ2-5, with a tentative D call TRBD1 (6 bases). Germline-derived CDR1 and CDR2 are SSHAT and FNYEAQ (reference sequence). CDR3 length equals 15 residues. The CDR3 sequence is CASSLGYGQGETQYF. DNA for the CDR3: TGTGCTAGCAGCTTAGGGTATGGCCAGGGGGAGACCCAGTACTTC.

The chain combines TRBV2 with TRBJ2-7, with 8 bases aligning to TRBD1. V was clipped by 7 bases and J by 0 bases; unmatched bases: 2. Germline CDR1 SNHLY, CDR2 FYNNEI. The CDR3 is 13 amino acids. CDR3 nucleotides: TGTGCCAGCACAGGACAGGGCTCCTACGAGCAGTACTTC. It is translated as CASTGQGSYEQYF.

The V gene is TRBV11-3, the J gene TRBJ1-2; 7 bases map to TRBD1. This CDR3 comprises 16 residues. Germline V gene data show CDR1 as SGHNT and CDR2 as YENEEA. V lost 4 bases to trimming and J lost 6 bases; unmatched junction nucleotides: 14. DNA of the CDR3: TGTGCCAGCAGCTCCCAGGGGGTGGGGAACCAAAATGGCTACACCTTC. Amino acid sequence: CASSSQGVGNQNGYTF.

This rearrangement joins TRBV6-5 to TRBJ2-3, with 7 bases aligning to TRBD2. V was pared by 6 bases and J by 2 bases, with 8 bases of the junction left unmatched. The V gene's germline CDR1 is MNHEY and CDR2 SVGAGI. The CDR3 is 15 residues long. The CDR3 nucleotides read TGTGCCAGCAGCCTCGTCCTAGCGGACACAGATACGCAGTATTTT. Residues: CASSLVLADTDTQYF.